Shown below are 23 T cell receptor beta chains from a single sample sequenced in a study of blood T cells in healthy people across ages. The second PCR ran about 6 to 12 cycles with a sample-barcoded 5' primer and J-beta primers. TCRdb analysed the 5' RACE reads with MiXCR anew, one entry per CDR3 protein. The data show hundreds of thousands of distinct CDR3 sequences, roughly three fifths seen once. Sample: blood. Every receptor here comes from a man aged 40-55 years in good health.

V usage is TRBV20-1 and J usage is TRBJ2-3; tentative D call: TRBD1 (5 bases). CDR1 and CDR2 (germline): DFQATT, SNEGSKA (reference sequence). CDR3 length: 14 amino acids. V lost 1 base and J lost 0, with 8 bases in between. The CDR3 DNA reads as TGCAGTGCTAGAGCAGGGTTTAGCACAGATACGCAGTATTTT. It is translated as CSARAGFSTDTQYF.

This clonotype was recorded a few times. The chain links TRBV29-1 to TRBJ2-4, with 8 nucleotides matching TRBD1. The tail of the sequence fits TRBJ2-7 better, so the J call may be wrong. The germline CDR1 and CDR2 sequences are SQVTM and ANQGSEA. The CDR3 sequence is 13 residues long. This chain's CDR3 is CSAEGTGAYEQYF. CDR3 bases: TGCAGCGCCGAGGGGACAGGAGCCTACGAGCAGTACTTC.

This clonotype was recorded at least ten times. The CDR3 DNA sequence: TGCAGTGCTAGAGACTTTCGACTGGGGACAGGAGTTTTCACAGATACGCAGTATTTT. It yields the protein CSARDFRLGTGVFTDTQYF. This rearrangement joins TRBV20-1 to TRBJ2-3, with 8 nucleotides matching TRBD1. The V and J ends lost 0 bases and 2 bases, in that order; junction bases with no gene match: 16. There are 19 residues in the CDR3. In germline, CDR1 is DFQATT, CDR2 SNEGSKA (reference sequence).

The CDR3 region is CASSMTLALTDTQYF. CDR3 coding DNA: TGTGCCAGTAGTATGACGCTAGCCCTAACAGATACGCAGTATTTT. This rearrangement joins TRBV19 to TRBJ2-3, with a weak D call TRBD2 (5 bases). V shed 3 bases and J shed 3 bases, with 13 bases lying between them. The CDR3 totals 15 residues. Germline values: CDR1 LNHDA, CDR2 SQIVND (reference sequence).

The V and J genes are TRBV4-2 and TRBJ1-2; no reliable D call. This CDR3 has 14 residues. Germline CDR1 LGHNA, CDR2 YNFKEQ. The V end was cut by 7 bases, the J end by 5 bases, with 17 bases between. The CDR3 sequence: CASTLDSYPYGYTF. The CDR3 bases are TGTGCCAGCACCTTAGACTCGTACCCTTATGGCTACACCTTC.

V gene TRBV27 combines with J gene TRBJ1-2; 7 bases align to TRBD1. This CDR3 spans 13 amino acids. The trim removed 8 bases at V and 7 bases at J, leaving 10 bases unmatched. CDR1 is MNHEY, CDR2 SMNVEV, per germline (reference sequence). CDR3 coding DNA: TGTGCCAGCTCTTTTAGGGGGCAAGGTGGCTACACCTTC. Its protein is CASSFRGQGGYTF.

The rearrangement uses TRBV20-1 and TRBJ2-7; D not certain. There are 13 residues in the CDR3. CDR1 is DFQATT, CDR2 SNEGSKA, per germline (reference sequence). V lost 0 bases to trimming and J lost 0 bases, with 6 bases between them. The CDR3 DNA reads TGCAGTGCTAGAGAACAGAACTCCTACGAGCAGTACTTC. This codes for CSAREQNSYEQYF.

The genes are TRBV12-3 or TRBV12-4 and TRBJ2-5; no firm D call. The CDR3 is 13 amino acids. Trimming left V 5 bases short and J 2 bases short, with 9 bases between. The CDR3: CASSPPQQETQYF. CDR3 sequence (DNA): TGTGCCAGCAGTCCCCCCCAGCAAGAGACCCAGTACTTC.

CDR3 DNA: TGTGCCAGCAGTCCCGGACTAGCGGGAAGGCAGTACTTC. Its translation is CASSPGLAGRQYF. The gene calls are TRBV7-2 and TRBJ2-7; 12 bases fit TRBD2. V dropped 6 bases and J dropped 9; count of bases not matched to a gene: 6. The CDR3 consists of 13 residues. Germline V gene data show CDR1 as SGHTA and CDR2 as FQGNSA. Combining the CDR3 with reference TRBV7-2 and TRBJ2-7 gives the whole variable domain GAGVSQSPSNKVTEKGKDVELRCDPISGHTALYWYRQSLGQGLEFLIYFQGNSAPDKSGLPSDRFSAERTGGSVSTLTIQRTQQEDSAVYLCASSPGLAGRQYFGPGTRLTVT.

DNA of the CDR3: TGTGCCAGCAGCCCGCTTAGGACCTACAATGAGCAGTTCTTC. Its translation: CASSPLRTYNEQFF. The chain links TRBV3-1 to TRBJ2-1; D remains ambiguous. From germline, CDR1 is LGHDT and CDR2 YNNKEL (reference sequence). Trimming stripped 4 bases from V and 2 bases from J, with 9 bases between. This CDR3 is 14 amino acids long.

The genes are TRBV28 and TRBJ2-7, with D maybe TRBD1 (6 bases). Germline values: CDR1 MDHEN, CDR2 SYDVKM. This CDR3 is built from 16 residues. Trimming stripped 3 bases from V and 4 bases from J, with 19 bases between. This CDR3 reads CASSFWGQGKSYEQYF. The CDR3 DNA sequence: TGTGCCAGCAGTTTCTGGGGGCAGGGCAAAAGTTACGAGCAGTACTTC.

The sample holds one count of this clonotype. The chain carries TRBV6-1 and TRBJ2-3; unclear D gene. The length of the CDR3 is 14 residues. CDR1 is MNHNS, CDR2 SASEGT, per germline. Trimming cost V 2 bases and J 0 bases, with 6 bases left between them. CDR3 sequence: CASSEFSSTDTQYF. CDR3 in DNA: TGTGCCAGCAGTGAATTCTCTAGCACAGATACGCAGTATTTT.

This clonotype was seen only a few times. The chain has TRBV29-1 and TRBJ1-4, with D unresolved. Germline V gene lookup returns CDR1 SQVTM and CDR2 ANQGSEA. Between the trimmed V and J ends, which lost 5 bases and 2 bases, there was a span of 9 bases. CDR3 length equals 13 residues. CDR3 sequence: CSVLLGTNEKLFF. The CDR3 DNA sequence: TGCAGCGTTCTCCTGGGGACTAATGAAAAACTGTTTTTT.

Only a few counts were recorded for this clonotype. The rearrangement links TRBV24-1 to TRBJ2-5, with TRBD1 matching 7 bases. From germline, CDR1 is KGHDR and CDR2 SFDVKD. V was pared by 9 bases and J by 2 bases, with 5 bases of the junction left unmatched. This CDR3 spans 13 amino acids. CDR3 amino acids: CATGDSFQETQYF. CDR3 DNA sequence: TGTGCCACCGGGGACAGCTTTCAAGAGACCCAGTACTTC.

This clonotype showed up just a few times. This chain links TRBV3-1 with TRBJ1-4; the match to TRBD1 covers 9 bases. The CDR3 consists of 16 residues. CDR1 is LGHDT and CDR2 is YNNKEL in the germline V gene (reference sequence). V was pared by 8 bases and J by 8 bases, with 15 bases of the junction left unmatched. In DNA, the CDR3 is TGTGCCAGCTTAGGGACAGGGTTCCCGGGTCGGGAAAAACTGTTTTTT. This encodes CASLGTGFPGREKLFF.

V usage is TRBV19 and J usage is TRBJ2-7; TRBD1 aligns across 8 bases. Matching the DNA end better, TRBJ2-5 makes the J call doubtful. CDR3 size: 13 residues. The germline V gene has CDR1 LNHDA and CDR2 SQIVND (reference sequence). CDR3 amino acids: CASKVDREETQYF. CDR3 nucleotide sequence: TGTGCCAGTAAAGTGGACAGGGAAGAGACCCAGTACTTC.

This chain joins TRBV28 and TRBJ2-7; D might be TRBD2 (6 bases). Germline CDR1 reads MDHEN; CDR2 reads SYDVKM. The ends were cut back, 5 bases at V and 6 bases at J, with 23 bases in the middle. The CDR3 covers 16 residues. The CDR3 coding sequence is TGTGCCAGCAGTCTGAGACTAGAGGGTACATTTTTCGAGCAGTACTTC. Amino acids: CASSLRLEGTFFEQYF.

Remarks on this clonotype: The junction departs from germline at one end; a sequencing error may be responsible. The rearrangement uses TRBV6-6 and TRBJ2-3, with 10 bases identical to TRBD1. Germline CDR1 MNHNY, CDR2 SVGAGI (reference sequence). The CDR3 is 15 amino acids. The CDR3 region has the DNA TGTGCCAGCAGCCCGAGGGACAGGGGAACAGGTACGCAGTATTTT. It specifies CASSPRDRGTGTQYF.

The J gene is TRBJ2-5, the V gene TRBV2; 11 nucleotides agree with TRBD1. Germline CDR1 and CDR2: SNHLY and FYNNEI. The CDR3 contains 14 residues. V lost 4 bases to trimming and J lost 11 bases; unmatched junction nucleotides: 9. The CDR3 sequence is CASSAGTGGLGQYF. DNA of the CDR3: TGTGCCAGCAGTGCCGGGACAGGGGGTTTGGGACAGTACTTC.

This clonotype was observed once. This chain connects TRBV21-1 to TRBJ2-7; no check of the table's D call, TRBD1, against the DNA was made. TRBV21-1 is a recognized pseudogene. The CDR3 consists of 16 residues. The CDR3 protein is CARSNSGTGSSYEQYF. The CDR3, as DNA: TGTGCCCGCAGCAACTCCGGGACAGGGAGCTCCTACGAGCAGTACTTC.

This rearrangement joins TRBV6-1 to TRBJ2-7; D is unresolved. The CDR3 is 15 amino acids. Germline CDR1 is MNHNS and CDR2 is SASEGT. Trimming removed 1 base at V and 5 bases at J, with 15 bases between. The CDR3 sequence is CASSEGRWGRDEQYF. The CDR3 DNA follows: TGTGCCAGCAGTGAAGGCAGGTGGGGTAGGGACGAGCAGTACTTC.

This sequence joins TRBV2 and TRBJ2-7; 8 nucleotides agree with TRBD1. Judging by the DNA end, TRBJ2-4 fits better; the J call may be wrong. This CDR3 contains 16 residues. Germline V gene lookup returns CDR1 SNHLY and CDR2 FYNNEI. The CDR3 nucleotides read TGTGCCAGCAGTGCCTGGACAGGGTTAGCCAAAAACATTCAGTACTTC. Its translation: CASSAWTGLAKNIQYF.

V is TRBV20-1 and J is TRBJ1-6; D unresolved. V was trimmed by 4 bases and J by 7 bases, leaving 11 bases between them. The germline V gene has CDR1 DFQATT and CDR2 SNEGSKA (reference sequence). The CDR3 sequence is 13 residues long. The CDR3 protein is CSANSQQNSPLHF. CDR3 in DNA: TGCAGTGCTAACAGCCAACAAAATTCACCCCTCCACTTT.